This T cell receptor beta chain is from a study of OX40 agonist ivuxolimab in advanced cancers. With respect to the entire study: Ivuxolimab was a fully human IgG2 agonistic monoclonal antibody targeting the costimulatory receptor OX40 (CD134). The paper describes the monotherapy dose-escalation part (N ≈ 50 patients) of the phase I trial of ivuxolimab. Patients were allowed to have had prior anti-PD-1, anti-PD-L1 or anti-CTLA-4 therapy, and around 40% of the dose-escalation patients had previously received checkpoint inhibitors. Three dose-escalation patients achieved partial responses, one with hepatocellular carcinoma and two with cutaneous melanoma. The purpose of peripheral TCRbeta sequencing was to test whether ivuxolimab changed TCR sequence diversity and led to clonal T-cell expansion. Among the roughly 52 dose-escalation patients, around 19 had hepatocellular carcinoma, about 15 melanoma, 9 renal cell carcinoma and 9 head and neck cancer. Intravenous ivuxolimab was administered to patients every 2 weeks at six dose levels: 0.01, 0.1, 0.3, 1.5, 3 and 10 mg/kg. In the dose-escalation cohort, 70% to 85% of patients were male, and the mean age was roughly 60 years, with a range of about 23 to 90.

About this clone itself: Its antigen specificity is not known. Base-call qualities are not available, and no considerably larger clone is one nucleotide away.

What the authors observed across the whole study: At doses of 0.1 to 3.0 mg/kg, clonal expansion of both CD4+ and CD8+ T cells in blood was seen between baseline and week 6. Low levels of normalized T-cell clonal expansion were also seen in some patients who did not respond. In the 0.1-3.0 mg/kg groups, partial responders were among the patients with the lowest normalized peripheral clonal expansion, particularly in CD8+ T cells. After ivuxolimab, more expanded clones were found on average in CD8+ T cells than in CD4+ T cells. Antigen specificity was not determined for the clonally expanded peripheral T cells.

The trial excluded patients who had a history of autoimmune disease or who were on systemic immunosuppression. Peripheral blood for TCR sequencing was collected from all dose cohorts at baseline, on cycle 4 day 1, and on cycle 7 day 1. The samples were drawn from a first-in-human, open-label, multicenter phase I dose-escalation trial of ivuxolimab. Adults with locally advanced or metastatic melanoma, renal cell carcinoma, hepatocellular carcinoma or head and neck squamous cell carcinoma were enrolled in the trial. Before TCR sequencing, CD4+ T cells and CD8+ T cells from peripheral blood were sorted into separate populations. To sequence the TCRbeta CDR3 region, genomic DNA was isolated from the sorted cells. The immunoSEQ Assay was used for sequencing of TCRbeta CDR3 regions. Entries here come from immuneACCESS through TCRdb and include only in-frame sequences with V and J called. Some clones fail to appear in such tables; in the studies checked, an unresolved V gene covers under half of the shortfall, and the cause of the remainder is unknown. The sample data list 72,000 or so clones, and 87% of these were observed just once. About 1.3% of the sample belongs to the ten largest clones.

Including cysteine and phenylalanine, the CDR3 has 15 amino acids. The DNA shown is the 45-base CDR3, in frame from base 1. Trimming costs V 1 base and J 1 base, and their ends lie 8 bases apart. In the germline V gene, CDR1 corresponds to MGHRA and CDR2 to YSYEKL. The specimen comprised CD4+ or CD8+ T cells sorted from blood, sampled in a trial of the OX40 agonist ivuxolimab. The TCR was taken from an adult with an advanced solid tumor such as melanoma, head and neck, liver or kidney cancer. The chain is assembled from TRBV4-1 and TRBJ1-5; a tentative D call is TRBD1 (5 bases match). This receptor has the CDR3 CASSQGGTSNQPQHF. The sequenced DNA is TGCGCCAGCAGCCAAGGCGGGACCAGCAATCAGCCCCAGCATTTT.